This section outlines one T cell receptor beta chain sequence together with its context. Measured with immunoSEQ multiplex PCR; TCRdb has only the in-frame clones, and not every one. The sample gives approximately 100,000 clones, roughly 91% of which show up once; about 6.1% is in the top ten. This entry comes from a study of PD-1 blockade in classical Hodgkin lymphoma. Relapse was seen in all patients after autologous stem cell transplantation, and brentuximab vedotin exposure was variable. The CDR3 loop spans 15 amino acids. Germline CDR1 is SGHTA and CDR2 is FQGNSA. V lost 10 bases and J 0 bases, leaving 17 bases between the germline ends.

The TCR comes from a human donor with classical Hodgkin lymphoma. This material consisted of peripheral blood mononuclear cells (PBMCs), taken before the second cycle of nivolumab. The chain has TRBV7-2 and TRBJ2-3; D may be TRBD1 (5 bases). Written as DNA, the CDR3 is TGTGCCACCTACAGGACCACCCTCAGCACAGATACGCAGTATTTT. Protein: CATYRTTLSTDTQYF.